This T cell receptor beta chain was obtained from a study of T cell repertoires in cytomegalovirus infection. Turning to this clonotype: Antigen: not known.

TCRdb analysed the reads with MiXCR anew, one entry per CDR3 protein. The sample has tens of thousands of distinct CDR3 sequences; roughly a quarter are singletons. The CDR3 sequence is 15 residues long. J lost 4 bases, V lost 5 bases, and 9 bases had no gene match. The chain combines TRBV12-3 or TRBV12-4 with TRBJ1-2; the match to TRBD1 covers 8 bases. The sample consisted of CD8+ T cells from cultured PBMCs, taken from culture after CMV antigen stimulation. The receptor was derived from a human donor in good health (CMV status not recorded). Some clones in this sample may be carry-over from other donors' samples. The CDR3 spells CASSPGQDVGYGYTF. In DNA, the CDR3 is TGTGCCAGCAGTCCGGGACAGGATGTGGGCTATGGCTACACCTTC.